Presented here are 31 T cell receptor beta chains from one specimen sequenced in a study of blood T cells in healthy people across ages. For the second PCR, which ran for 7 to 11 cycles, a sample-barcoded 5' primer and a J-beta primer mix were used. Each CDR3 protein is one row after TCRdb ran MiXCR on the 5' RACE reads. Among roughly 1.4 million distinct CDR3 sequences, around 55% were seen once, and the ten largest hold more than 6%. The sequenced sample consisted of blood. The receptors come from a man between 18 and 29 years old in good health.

The chain's CDR3 is CASGLEGFGGYTF. CDR3 DNA: TGTGCCAGTGGACTCGAGGGTTTCGGCGGCTACACCTTC. The chain couples TRBV12-3 or TRBV12-4 to TRBJ1-2; D unclear. The CDR3 has 13 residues. Trimming took off 9 bases at V and 8 bases at J, with 19 bases between the two ends.

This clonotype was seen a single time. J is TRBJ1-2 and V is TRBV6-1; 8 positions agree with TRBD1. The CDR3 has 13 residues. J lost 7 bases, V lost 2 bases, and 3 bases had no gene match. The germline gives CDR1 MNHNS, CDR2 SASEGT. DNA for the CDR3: TGTGCCAGCAGTGAACAGGGGGCCTCTGGCTACACCTTC. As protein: CASSEQGASGYTF.

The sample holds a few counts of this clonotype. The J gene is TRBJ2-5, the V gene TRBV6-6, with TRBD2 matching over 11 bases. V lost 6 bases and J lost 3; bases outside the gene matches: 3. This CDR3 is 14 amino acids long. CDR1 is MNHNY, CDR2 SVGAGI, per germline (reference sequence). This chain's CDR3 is CASRPLAGEETQYF. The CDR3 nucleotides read TGTGCCAGCAGGCCACTAGCGGGGGAAGAGACCCAGTACTTC.

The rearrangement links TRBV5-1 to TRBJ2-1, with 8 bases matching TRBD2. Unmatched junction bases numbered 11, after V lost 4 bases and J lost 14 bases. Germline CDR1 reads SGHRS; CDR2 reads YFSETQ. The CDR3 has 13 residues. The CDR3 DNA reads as TGCGCCAGCAGCCTGATCGGGCGGGAGGAGGAGTTCTTC. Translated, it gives CASSLIGREEEFF. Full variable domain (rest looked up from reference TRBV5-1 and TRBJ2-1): KAGVTQTPRYLIKTRGQQVTLSCSPISGHRSVSWYQQTPGQGLQFLFEYFSETQRNKGNFPGRFSGRQFSNSRSEMNVSTLELGDSALYLCASSLIGREEEFFGPGTRLTVL.

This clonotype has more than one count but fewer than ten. The CDR3, as DNA: TGTGCCAGCAGAGTTACTAGCGGGGGGTCGGGTGAGCAGTTCTTC. This codes for CASRVTSGGSGEQFF. This sequence joins TRBV7-2 and TRBJ2-1, with 12 bases fitting TRBD2. Germline V lookup: CDR1 SGHTA, CDR2 FQGNSA. Trimming removed 6 bases from V and 9 bases from J; junction bases left unmatched: 9. CDR3 size: 15 residues. Drawing the rest from reference TRBV7-2 and TRBJ2-1, the complete variable domain is GAGVSQSPSNKVTEKGKDVELRCDPISGHTALYWYRQSLGQGLEFLIYFQGNSAPDKSGLPSDRFSAERTGGSVSTLTIQRTQQEDSAVYLCASRVTSGGSGEQFFGPGTRLTVL.

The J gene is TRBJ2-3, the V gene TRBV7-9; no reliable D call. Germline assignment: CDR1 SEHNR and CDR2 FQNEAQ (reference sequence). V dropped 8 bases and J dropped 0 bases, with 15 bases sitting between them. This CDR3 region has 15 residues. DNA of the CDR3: TGTGCCAGCTTCTCCGAAGCGAAAAGCACAGATACGCAGTATTTT. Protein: CASFSEAKSTDTQYF. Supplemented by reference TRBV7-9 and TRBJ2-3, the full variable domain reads DTGVSQNPRHKITKRGQNVTFRCDPISEHNRLYWYRQTLGQGPEFLTYFQNEAQLEKSRLLSDRFSAERPKGSFSTLEIQRTEQGDSAMYLCASFSEAKSTDTQYFGPGTRLTVL.

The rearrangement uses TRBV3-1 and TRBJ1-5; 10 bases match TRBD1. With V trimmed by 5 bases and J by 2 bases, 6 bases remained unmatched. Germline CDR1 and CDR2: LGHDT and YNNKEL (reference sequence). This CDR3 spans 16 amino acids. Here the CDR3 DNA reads TGTGCCAGCAGCTCCTTGGACAGGGGGGGCAATCAGCCCCAGCATTTT. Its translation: CASSSLDRGGNQPQHF.

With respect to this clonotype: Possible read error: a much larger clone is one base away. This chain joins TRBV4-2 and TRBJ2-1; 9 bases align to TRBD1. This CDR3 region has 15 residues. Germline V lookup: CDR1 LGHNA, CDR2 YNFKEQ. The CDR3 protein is CTSSQVGQGAYEQFF. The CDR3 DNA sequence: TGTACCAGCAGCCAAGTGGGACAGGGAGCATATGAGCAGTTCTTC.

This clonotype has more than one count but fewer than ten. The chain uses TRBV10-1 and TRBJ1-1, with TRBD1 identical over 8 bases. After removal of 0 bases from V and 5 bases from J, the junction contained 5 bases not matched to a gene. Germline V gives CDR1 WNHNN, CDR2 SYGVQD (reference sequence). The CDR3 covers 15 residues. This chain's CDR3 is CASSESDRVNTEAFF. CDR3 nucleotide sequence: TGCGCCAGCAGTGAGTCGGACAGGGTTAATACTGAAGCTTTCTTT.

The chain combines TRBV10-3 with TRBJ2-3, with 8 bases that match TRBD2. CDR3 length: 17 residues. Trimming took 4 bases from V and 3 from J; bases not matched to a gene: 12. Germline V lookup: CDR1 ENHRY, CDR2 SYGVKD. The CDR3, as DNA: TGTGCCATCAGTGGAAGAGAGGCGGGACTAGAAACAGATACGCAGTATTTT. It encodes CAISGREAGLETDTQYF.

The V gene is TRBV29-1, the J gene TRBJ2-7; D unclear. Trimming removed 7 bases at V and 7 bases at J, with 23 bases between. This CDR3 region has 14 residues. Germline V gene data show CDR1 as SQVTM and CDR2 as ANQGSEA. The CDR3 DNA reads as TGCAGCGCCACGCCGTTTGAGTCCTACAATGAGCAGTACTTC. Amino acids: CSATPFESYNEQYF.

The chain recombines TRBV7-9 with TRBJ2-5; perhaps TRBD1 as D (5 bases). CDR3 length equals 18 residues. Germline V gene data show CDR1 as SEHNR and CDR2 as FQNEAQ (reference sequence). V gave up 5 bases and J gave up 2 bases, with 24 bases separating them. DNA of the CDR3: TGTGCCAGCAGCCCCTTACAAGGACATCCCAGAGAACAAGAGACCCAGTACTTC. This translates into CASSPLQGHPREQETQYF.

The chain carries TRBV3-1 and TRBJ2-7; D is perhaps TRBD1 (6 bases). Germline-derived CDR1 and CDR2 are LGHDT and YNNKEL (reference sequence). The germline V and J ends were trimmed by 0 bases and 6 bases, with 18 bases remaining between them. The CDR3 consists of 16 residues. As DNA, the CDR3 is TGTGCCAGCAGCCAAGATCTGGCGACAGGTGGCTGCGAGCAGTACTTC. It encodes CASSQDLATGGCEQYF.

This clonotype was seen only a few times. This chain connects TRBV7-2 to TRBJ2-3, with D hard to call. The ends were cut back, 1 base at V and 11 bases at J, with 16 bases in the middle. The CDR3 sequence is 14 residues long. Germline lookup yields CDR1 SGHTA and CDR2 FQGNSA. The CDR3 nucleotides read TGTGCCAGCAGCTTAGTCCCCTCTTTTCTCGAGCAGTATTTT. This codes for CASSLVPSFLEQYF.

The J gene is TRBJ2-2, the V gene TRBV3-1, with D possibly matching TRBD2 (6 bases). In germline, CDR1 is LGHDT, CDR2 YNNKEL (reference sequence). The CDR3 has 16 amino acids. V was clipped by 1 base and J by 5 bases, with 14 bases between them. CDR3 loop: CASSQGGGRTTGELFF. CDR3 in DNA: TGTGCCAGCAGCCAAGGTGGGGGGAGAACGACCGGGGAGCTGTTTTTT.

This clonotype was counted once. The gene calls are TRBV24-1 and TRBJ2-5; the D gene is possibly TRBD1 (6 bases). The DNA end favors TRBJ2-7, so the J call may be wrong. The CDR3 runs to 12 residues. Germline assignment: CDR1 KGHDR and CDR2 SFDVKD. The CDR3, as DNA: TGTGCCACCAGTGAACAGGGCTACGAGCAGTACTTC. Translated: CATSEQGYEQYF.

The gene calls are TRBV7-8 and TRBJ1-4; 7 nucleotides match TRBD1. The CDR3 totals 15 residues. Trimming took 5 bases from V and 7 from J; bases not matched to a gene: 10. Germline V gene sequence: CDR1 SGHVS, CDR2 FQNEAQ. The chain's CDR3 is CASSNHRGGSEKLFF. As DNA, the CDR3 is TGTGCCAGCAGCAATCACAGGGGTGGTAGTGAAAAACTGTTTTTT. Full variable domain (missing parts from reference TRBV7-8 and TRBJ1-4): GAGVSQSPRYKVAKRGQDVALRCDPISGHVSLFWYQQALGQGPEFLTYFQNEAQLDKSGLPSDRFFAERPEGSVSTLKIQRTQQEDSAVYLCASSNHRGGSEKLFFGSGTQLSVL.

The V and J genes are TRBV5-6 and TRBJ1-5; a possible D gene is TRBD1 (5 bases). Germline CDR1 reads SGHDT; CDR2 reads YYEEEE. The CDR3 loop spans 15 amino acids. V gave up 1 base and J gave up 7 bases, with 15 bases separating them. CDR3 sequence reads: CASSLWSRAGQPQHF. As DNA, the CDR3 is TGTGCCAGCAGCTTGTGGTCCAGGGCTGGGCAGCCCCAGCATTTT.

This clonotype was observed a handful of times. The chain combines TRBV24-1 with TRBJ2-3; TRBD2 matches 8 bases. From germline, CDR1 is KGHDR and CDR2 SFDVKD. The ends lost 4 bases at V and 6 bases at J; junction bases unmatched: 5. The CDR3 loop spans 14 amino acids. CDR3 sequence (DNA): TGTGCCACCAGTGACCCGACTAGCGATGATACGCAGTATTTT. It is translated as CATSDPTSDDTQYF.

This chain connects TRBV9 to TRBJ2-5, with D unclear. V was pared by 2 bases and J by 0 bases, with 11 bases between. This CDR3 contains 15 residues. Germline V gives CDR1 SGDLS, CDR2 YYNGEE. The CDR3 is CASSVHSGYQETQYF. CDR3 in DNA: TGTGCCAGCAGCGTCCACTCAGGTTACCAAGAGACCCAGTACTTC. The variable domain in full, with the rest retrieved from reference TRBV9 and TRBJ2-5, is DSGVTQTPKHLITATGQRVTLRCSPRSGDLSVYWYQQSLDQGLQFLIQYYNGEERAKGNILERFSAQQFPDLHSELNLSSLELGDSALYFCASSVHSGYQETQYFGPGTRLLVL.

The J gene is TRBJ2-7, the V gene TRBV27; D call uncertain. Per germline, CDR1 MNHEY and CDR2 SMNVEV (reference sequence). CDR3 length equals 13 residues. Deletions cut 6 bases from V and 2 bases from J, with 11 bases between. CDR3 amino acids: CASSPSLAYEQYF. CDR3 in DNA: TGTGCCAGCAGCCCCTCACTGGCCTACGAGCAGTACTTC.

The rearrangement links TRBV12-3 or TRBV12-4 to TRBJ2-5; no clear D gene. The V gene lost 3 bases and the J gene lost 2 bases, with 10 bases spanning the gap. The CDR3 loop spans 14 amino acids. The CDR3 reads CASSFDGVQETQYF. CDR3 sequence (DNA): TGTGCCAGCAGTTTTGATGGCGTTCAAGAGACCCAGTACTTC.

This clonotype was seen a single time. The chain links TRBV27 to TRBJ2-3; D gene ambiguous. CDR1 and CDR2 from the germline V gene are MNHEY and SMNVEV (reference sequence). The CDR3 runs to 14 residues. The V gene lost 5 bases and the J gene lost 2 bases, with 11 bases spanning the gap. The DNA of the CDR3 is TGTGCCAGCAGTGTCGCACAGAACACAGATACGCAGTATTTT. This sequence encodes CASSVAQNTDTQYF.

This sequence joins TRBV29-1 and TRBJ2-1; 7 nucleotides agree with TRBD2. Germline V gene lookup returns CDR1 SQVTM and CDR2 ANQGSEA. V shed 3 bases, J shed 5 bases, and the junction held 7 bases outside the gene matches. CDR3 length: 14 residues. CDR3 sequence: CSVDKTGTNNEQFF. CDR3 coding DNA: TGCAGCGTTGACAAAACGGGGACTAACAATGAGCAGTTCTTC.

The CDR3 DNA sequence: TGTGCCAGCAGCTTAGGCGGAGGGCCTTGGGGCGAGCAGTACTTC. The encoded protein is CASSLGGGPWGEQYF. This chain links TRBV7-6 with TRBJ2-7; D might be TRBD2 (6 bases). V was shortened by 1 base and J by 6 bases, with 16 bases between the two germline ends. Germline assignment: CDR1 SGHVS and CDR2 FNYEAQ. The CDR3 runs 15 residues.

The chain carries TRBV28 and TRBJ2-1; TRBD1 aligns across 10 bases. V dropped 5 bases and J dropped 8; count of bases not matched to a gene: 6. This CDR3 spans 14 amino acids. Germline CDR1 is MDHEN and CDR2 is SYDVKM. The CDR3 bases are TGTGCCAGCAGTACCAGGGACAGGGGCGATGAGCAGTTCTTC. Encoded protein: CASSTRDRGDEQFF.

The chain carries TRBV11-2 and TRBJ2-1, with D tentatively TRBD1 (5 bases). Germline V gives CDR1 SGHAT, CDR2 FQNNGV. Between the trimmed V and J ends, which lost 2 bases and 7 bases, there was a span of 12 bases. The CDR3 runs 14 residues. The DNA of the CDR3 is TGTGCCAGCAGCTTATTGTCAGGGAATAATGAGCAGTTCTTC. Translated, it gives CASSLLSGNNEQFF.

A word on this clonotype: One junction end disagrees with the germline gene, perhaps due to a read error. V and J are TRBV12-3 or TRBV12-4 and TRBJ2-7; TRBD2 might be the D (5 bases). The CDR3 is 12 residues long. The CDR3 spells CAGSFGDYEQYF. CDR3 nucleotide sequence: TGTGCCGGCAGTTTCGGGGACTACGAGCAGTACTTC.

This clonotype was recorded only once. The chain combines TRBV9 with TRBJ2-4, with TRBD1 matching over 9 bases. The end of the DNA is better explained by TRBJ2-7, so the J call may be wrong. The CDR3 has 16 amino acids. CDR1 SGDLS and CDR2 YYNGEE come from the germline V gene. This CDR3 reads CASSGSWDRDPYEQYF. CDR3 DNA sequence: TGTGCCAGCAGCGGGAGCTGGGACAGGGACCCCTACGAGCAGTACTTC.

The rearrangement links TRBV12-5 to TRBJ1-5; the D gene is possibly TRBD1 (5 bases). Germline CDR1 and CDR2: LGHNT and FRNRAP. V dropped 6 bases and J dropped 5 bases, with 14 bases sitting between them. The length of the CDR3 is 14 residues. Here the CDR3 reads CASGRGGTDQPQHF. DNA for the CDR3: TGTGCTAGTGGACGGGGGGGGACGGATCAGCCCCAGCATTTT.

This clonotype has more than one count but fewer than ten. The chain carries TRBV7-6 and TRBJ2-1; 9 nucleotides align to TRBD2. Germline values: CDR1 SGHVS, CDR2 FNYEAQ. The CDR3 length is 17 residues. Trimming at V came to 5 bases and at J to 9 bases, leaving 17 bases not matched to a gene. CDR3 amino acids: CASSPLRRTSDVVEQFF. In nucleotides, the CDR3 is TGTGCCAGCAGCCCGCTTAGAAGGACTAGCGACGTCGTTGAGCAGTTCTTC.